This T cell receptor beta chain was captured by sequencing in a study of blood T cells in healthy people across ages. Findings and caveats of the study: Measured against age, TCR beta diversity per million T cells decreased in a roughly linear manner. TCR beta diversity was tightly associated with the proportion of naive T cells.

Together with a sample-barcoded 5' primer, a J-beta primer mix was included in a second PCR lasting 7 to 11 cycles. Any given sample supplied a minimum of 2.5 million CDR3-containing paired-end reads. From the 5' RACE reads, TCRdb called clonotypes with MiXCR, one entry per CDR3 protein. Seen here are about 690,000 distinct CDR3 sequences, over 40% observed once, and the top ten hold about 32%. V was shortened by 5 bases and J by 3 bases, with 9 bases between the two germline ends. CDR1 and CDR2 (germline): DFQATT, SNEGSKA (reference sequence). The length of the CDR3 is 12 residues. For this clonotype: Its matching antigen is unknown.

The clonotype comes from a man aged 80 or over in good health. The rearrangement joins TRBV20-1 to TRBJ2-3; D uncertain. Sequencing input: blood. The CDR3 DNA is TGCAGTGCTTCATCAGTGACAGATACGCAGTATTTT. Protein sequence: CSASSVTDTQYF.